A selection of T cell receptor beta chains follows, all from one sample in a study of T-cell memory formation after mild COVID-19. TCRdb independently ran MiXCR on the 5' RACE reads; one entry per CDR3 protein. The data hold around 450,000 distinct CDR3 sequences, with approximately 24% observed a single time. Sequencing input: PBMCs or a T cell subset sorted from them (not recorded which). These receptor sequences come from an adult woman who had mild COVID-19 (a few samples of this study predate the infection). Cell type and time point are not known. CDR3s include the opening cysteine and the closing phenylalanine or tryptophan. D genes are given only for firm matches. Clone size appears in some rows only: once, few, many, or a class for an expanded clone.

TRBV4-3	TRBD2	.	TRBJ2-7	CASSQGGPFLAGYNEGQYF	TGCGCCAGCAGCCAAGGTGGGCCCTTCCTAGCGGGGTACAACGAAGGGCAGTACTTC
TRBV18	.	.	TRBJ1-2	CASSPRTAANYGYTF	TGTGCCAGCTCACCAAGGACAGCTGCTAACTATGGCTACACCTTC
TRBV6-2/TRBV6-3	.	.	TRBJ2-1	CASSPGQYYNEQFF	TGTGCCAGCAGTCCGGGTCAGTACTACAATGAGCAGTTCTTC
TRBV7-9	.	few	TRBJ1-4	CASGRLEEKLFF	TGTGCCAGCGGTCGTTTGGAAGAAAAACTGTTTTTT
TRBV6-2/TRBV6-3	TRBD2	few	TRBJ2-1	CASSASGRMGEQFF	TGTGCCAGCAGCGCTAGCGGGAGGATGGGTGAGCAGTTCTTC
TRBV6-4	TRBD2	.	TRBJ2-3	CASSLLAGGLDTQYF	TGTGCCAGCAGTCTACTAGCGGGGGGGTTGGATACGCAGTATTTT
TRBV7-2	.	.	TRBJ1-6	CASSPRQDNSPLHF	TGTGCCAGCAGCCCCCGCCAGGATAATTCTCCCCTCCACTTT
TRBV2	.	few	TRBJ2-2	CASSAREAGELFF	TGTGCCAGCAGTGCCAGGGAGGCCGGGGAGCTGTTTTTT
TRBV5-1	.	few	TRBJ1-3	CASSEPGHSGNTIYF	TGCGCCAGCAGCGAGCCAGGTCACTCTGGAAACACCATATATTTT
TRBV5-6	.	.	TRBJ1-1	CASSFRVMNTEAFF	TGTGCCAGCAGCTTCAGGGTCATGAACACTGAAGCTTTCTTT
TRBV24-1	.	many	TRBJ2-3	CATSHTDTQYF	TGTGCCACCTCGCACACAGATACGCAGTATTTT
TRBV24-1	.	.	TRBJ2-1	CATRDHQKRNEQFF	TGTGCCACCCGTGACCACCAGAAGCGCAATGAGCAGTTCTTC
TRBV29-1	.	.	TRBJ2-1	CSVVGGLRNEQFF	TGCAGCGTTGTCGGGGGTTTGCGCAATGAGCAGTTCTTC
TRBV4-1	TRBD2	.	TRBJ2-2	CASSQPISGVSRTGELFF	TGCGCCAGCAGCCAACCCATCAGCGGGGTCTCAAGGACCGGGGAGCTGTTTTTT
TRBV29-1	.	few	TRBJ2-5	CSVVPSPYNGETQYF	TGCAGCGTTGTCCCCTCTCCCTATAATGGGGAGACCCAGTACTTC
TRBV7-9	.	many	TRBJ2-7	CASSRGLKSYEQYF	TGTGCCAGCAGCCGCGGATTAAAATCCTACGAGCAGTACTTC
TRBV7-6	.	few	TRBJ1-5	CASSPTVFSNQPQHF	TGTGCCAGCAGCCCAACGGTCTTCAGCAATCAGCCCCAGCATTTT
TRBV4-1	.	.	TRBJ2-2	CASSSSRVINTGELFF	TGCGCCAGCAGCTCAAGCCGGGTCATCAACACCGGGGAGCTGTTTTTT
TRBV6-5	TRBD1	.	TRBJ2-7	CASIPDPGQGNYEQYF	TGTGCCAGCATTCCAGACCCGGGACAGGGGAATTACGAGCAGTACTTC
TRBV12-3/TRBV12-4	.	many	TRBJ2-7	CASRGAGTPYEQYF	TGTGCCAGCAGGGGAGCCGGGACACCATACGAGCAGTACTTC
TRBV29-1	TRBD1	few	TRBJ2-7	CSVDRQGAHEQYF	TGCAGCGTTGATAGACAGGGGGCCCACGAGCAGTACTTC
TRBV20-1	TRBD1	.	TRBJ1-1	CSARTGVHTEAFF	TGCAGTGCGCGGACAGGGGTGCACACTGAAGCTTTCTTT
TRBV21-1	.	.	TRBJ2-5	CASSNLRQGSETQYF	TGTGCCAGCAGCAACCTCAGACAGGGTTCGGAGACCCAGTACTTC